This passage covers 30 T cell receptor beta chains from one sample sequenced in a study of blood T cell repertoires in COVID-19. Generated by immunoSEQ multiplex PCR, the TCRdb table keeps only in-frame clones and is missing some. The sample records some 120,000 clones, roughly 90% being singletons. What was sequenced was peripheral blood. These TCRs come from a man aged 50-59 years with acute or convalescent COVID-19.

The CDR3 nucleotides are TGTGCCAGCATATCCTTCGGAGGGGGCGATGGAAACACCATATATTTT. Its protein product is CASISFGGGDGNTIYF. The chain uses TRBV6-6 and TRBJ1-3, with TRBD1 matching 7 bases. Germline CDR1 and CDR2: MNHNY and SVGAGI (reference sequence). This CDR3 contains 16 residues. V lost 7 bases to trimming and J lost 3 bases; unmatched junction nucleotides: 12.

The V and J genes are TRBV19 and TRBJ1-2; 9 bases agree with TRBD1. The CDR3 extends over 15 amino acids. Germline V gene sequence: CDR1 LNHDA, CDR2 SQIVND (reference sequence). Trimming at V came to 3 bases and at J to 6 bases, leaving 8 bases not matched to a gene. The CDR3 bases are TGTGCCAGTAGTATTAACCCCGGGACAGGGAATGGCTACACCTTC. Its translation is CASSINPGTGNGYTF.

This rearrangement joins TRBV5-1 to TRBJ2-5, with 13 bases fitting TRBD2. V shed 7 bases and J 0 bases; nucleotides not matched to a gene: 0. This CDR3 comprises 14 residues. Germline V gene data show CDR1 as SGHRS and CDR2 as YFSETQ. CDR3 in amino acids: CASGTSGNQETQYF. The CDR3 coding sequence is TGCGCCAGCGGGACTAGCGGGAACCAAGAGACCCAGTACTTC.

The chain joins TRBV12-3 or TRBV12-4 to TRBJ2-7, with a weak D call TRBD1 (7 bases). The CDR3 loop spans 13 amino acids. Trimming pared 11 bases from V and 2 bases from J, leaving 16 bases between. The CDR3 reads CASAGGTTYEQYF. The CDR3 nucleotides are TGTGCCTCAGCAGGGGGGACAACCTACGAGCAGTACTTC.

This rearrangement joins TRBV28 to TRBJ1-2; no firm D call. Looked up from germline, CDR1 is MDHEN and CDR2 is SYDVKM. The CDR3 covers 11 residues. Trimming stripped 8 bases from V and 4 bases from J, with 8 bases between. The CDR3: CASRRGYGYTF. The CDR3 bases are TGTGCCAGCCGCCGAGGCTATGGCTACACCTTC.

This chain uses TRBV5-1 with TRBJ1-1; possible D gene TRBD1, 5 bases. The V end lost 2 bases, the J end lost 0 bases, and 26 bases lay between the germline ends. The germline gives CDR1 SGHRS, CDR2 YFSETQ. The CDR3 totals 20 residues. The CDR3 DNA reads as TGCGCCAGCAGCTTTTCGACAGCACACATTTCATCTTATATGAACACTGAAGCTTTCTTT. Translation: CASSFSTAHISSYMNTEAFF.

DNA of the CDR3: TGTGCCTGGAACAGCGGGAGGTCAACCTACGAGCAGTACTTC. It encodes CAWNSGRSTYEQYF. This chain uses TRBV30 with TRBJ2-7; 9 positions agree with TRBD2. CDR1 GTSNPN and CDR2 SVGIG come from the germline V gene (reference sequence). The CDR3 runs to 14 residues. Germline trimming cut 4 bases from V and 2 bases from J; bases unmatched to any gene: 6.

This chain joins TRBV21-1 and TRBJ1-2; the tabulated D call, TRBD1, remains unverified against the DNA. TRBV21-1 is reported as a pseudogene. The CDR3 consists of 14 residues. The CDR3 reads CASSNFPVPYGYTF. The CDR3 bases are TGTGCCAGCAGCAATTTCCCAGTCCCCTATGGCTACACCTTC.

The V gene is TRBV6-2 or TRBV6-3, the J gene TRBJ2-7, with 8 bases lining up with TRBD1. The CDR3 has 14 residues. Germline V gives CDR1 MNHEY, CDR2 SVGEGT. The J segment lost 9 bases and the V segment lost 5 bases, leaving 12 bases of the junction unmatched. The CDR3 here is CASSRAGQAGAQYF. The CDR3 coding sequence is TGTGCCAGCAGTCGGGCGGGACAGGCCGGGGCGCAGTACTTC.

The rearrangement uses TRBV4-3 and TRBJ2-7; 7 bases are shared with TRBD2. Germline CDR1 LGHNA, CDR2 YSLEER. The CDR3 is 17 amino acids. V shed 0 bases and J 3 bases; nucleotides not matched to a gene: 11. The CDR3 DNA follows: TGCGCCAGCAGCCAAGATTGGGGGACTTTAGCGGGCTACGAGCAGTACTTC. Translated, it gives CASSQDWGTLAGYEQYF.

The V gene is TRBV19, the J gene TRBJ2-2; 8 bases map to TRBD2. The CDR3 contains 15 residues. V was clipped by 2 bases and J by 4 bases; unmatched bases: 3. Germline V lookup: CDR1 LNHDA, CDR2 SQIVND (reference sequence). CDR3 in DNA: TGTGCCAGTAGTATAAGGCTAGCGGGCACCGGGGAGCTGTTTTTT. It specifies CASSIRLAGTGELFF.

CDR3 nucleotides: TGTGCCAGCAGCTTGGAGGACAGGGAAGAAAAACTGTTTTTT. This gives the protein CASSLEDREEKLFF. The chain carries TRBV5-6 and TRBJ1-4; 8 bases are shared with TRBD1. Germline V gene data show CDR1 as SGHDT and CDR2 as YYEEEE. CDR3 size: 14 residues. Trimming cost V 0 bases and J 8 bases; bases outside gene matches: 3.

The chain is built from TRBV28 and TRBJ1-5; 7 bases agree with TRBD1. Germline CDR1 MDHEN, CDR2 SYDVKM. This CDR3 spans 16 amino acids. Trimming at V came to 7 bases and at J to 3 bases, leaving 12 bases not matched to a gene. DNA for the CDR3: TGTGCCAGCACCTCCCGTTGGACAGGACACAATCAGCCCCAGCATTTT. Translating it yields CASTSRWTGHNQPQHF. Based on the CDR3 plus reference TRBV28 and TRBJ1-5, the full variable domain is DVKVTQSSRYLVKRTGEKVFLECVQDMDHENMFWYRQDPGLGLRLIYFSYDVKMKEKGDIPEGYSVSREKKERFSLILESASTNQTSMYLCASTSRWTGHNQPQHFGDGTRLSIL.

V is TRBV5-1 and J is TRBJ2-1; weak D call: TRBD2 (6 bases). V lost 2 bases to trimming and J lost 5 bases, with 11 bases between them. The CDR3 is 14 residues long. Germline values: CDR1 SGHRS, CDR2 YFSETQ. CDR3 sequence: CASSFVTRDNEQFF. In DNA form, the CDR3 reads TGCGCCAGCAGCTTCGTGACTAGGGACAATGAGCAGTTCTTC.

The rearrangement links TRBV3-1 (or the pseudogene TRBV3-2) to TRBJ2-2; 9 nucleotides line up with TRBD2. In germline, CDR1 is LGHDT, CDR2 YNNKEL (reference sequence). The CDR3 runs 16 residues. J was trimmed by 6 bases and V by 1 base; bases with no gene match: 6. The CDR3 sequence: CASSQVGGRASGELFF. CDR3 bases: TGTGCCAGCAGCCAAGTAGGCGGGAGGGCCTCCGGGGAGCTGTTTTTT.

This clone was counted a single time. V is TRBV12-3 or TRBV12-4 and J is TRBJ2-5; TRBD2 is a possible D gene (6 bases). V was shortened by 6 bases and J by 5 bases, with 13 bases between the two germline ends. CDR3 length: 13 residues. CDR3 sequence reads: CASRVGGKETQYF. CDR3 coding DNA: TGTGCCAGCAGGGTGGGGGGAAAGGAGACCCAGTACTTC.

This rearrangement joins TRBV5-1 to TRBJ2-3; a possible D gene is TRBD2 (6 bases). This CDR3 has 14 residues. V was cut by 2 bases and J by 4 bases, with 11 bases left in between. Germline-derived CDR1 and CDR2 are SGHRS and YFSETQ. This CDR3 reads CASSLGGVADTQYF. The CDR3 region has the DNA TGCGCCAGCAGCTTAGGAGGGGTCGCAGATACGCAGTATTTT.

This rearrangement joins TRBV2 to TRBJ2-7; D not certain. Per germline, CDR1 SNHLY and CDR2 FYNNEI. Trimming pared 1 base from V and 11 bases from J, leaving 15 bases between. The CDR3 spans 13 residues. The CDR3 bases are TGTGCCAGCAGTGAAGAAACTACTACGAGCAAGTACTTC. Protein sequence: CASSEETTTSKYF. Full variable domain (remainder filled in from reference TRBV2 and TRBJ2-7): EPEVTQTPSHQVTQMGQEVILRCVPISNHLYFYWYRQILGQKVEFLVSFYNNEISEKSEIFDDQFSVERPDGSNFTLKIRSTKLEDSAMYFCASSEETTTSKYFGPGTRLTVT.

The rearrangement links TRBV5-1 to TRBJ1-2; D may be TRBD1 (6 bases). V gave up 4 bases and J gave up 8 bases, with 12 bases separating them. Germline CDR1 is SGHRS and CDR2 is YFSETQ. This CDR3 has 12 amino acids. The CDR3 DNA is TGCGCCAGCAGCCGGACAGAAGCGGGCTACACCTTC. Translating gives CASSRTEAGYTF.

The chain couples TRBV19 to TRBJ2-5, with 10 bases matching TRBD2. The CDR3 covers 16 residues. Germline assignment: CDR1 LNHDA and CDR2 SQIVND (reference sequence). Trimming removed 5 bases from V and 5 bases from J; junction bases left unmatched: 11. CDR3 region: CASSPSLAGVGETQYF. The DNA for the CDR3 is TGTGCCAGTAGTCCCTCTCTAGCGGGAGTCGGTGAGACCCAGTACTTC. The full variable domain, its missing parts supplied by reference TRBV19 and TRBJ2-5, is DGGITQSPKYLFRKEGQNVTLSCEQNLNHDAMYWYRQDPGQGLRLIYYSQIVNDFQKGDIAEGYSVSREKKESFPLTVTSAQKNPTAFYLCASSPSLAGVGETQYFGPGTRLLVL.

The V gene is TRBV4-1, the J gene TRBJ2-1, with TRBD2 matching 9 bases. CDR3 length: 16 amino acids. V was pared by 1 base and J by 3 bases, with 4 bases of the junction left unmatched. The germline gives CDR1 MGHRA, CDR2 YSYEKL. The CDR3 bases are TGCGCCAGCAGCCAAGGACTAGCGGAACTCTACAATGAGCAGTTCTTC. Its protein product is CASSQGLAELYNEQFF.

The rearrangement joins TRBV5-6 to TRBJ1-2; TRBD1 matches at 7 bases. CDR1 and CDR2 (germline): SGHDT, YYEEEE. CDR3 size: 14 residues. V shed 5 bases, J shed 4 bases, and the junction held 8 bases outside the gene matches. CDR3 protein: CASRAGTVTYGYTF. The CDR3 DNA reads as TGTGCCAGCAGAGCCGGGACAGTCACCTATGGCTACACCTTC. Complete variable domain (other parts from reference TRBV5-6 and TRBJ1-2): DAGVTQSPTHLIKTRGQQVTLRCSPKSGHDTVSWYQQALGQGPQFIFQYYEEEERQRGNFPDRFSGHQFPNYSSELNVNALLLGDSALYLCASRAGTVTYGYTFGSGTRLTVV.

The rearrangement links TRBV6-5 to TRBJ2-3; 7 bases fit TRBD2. This CDR3 spans 14 amino acids. Trimming took 5 bases from V and 4 from J; bases not matched to a gene: 6. Germline-derived CDR1 and CDR2 are MNHEY and SVGAGI. CDR3 sequence reads: CASSQLTSSDTQYF. CDR3 sequence (DNA): TGTGCCAGCAGTCAGCTGACTAGCTCAGATACGCAGTATTTT.

The CDR3 bases are TGTGCCAGCAGTCGCACAGGGGGCACTAATGAAAAACTGTTTTTT. It specifies CASSRTGGTNEKLFF. The J gene is TRBJ1-4, the V gene TRBV6-5; 9 bases line up with TRBD1. The trim removed 5 bases at V and 2 bases at J, leaving 3 bases unmatched. This CDR3 is built from 15 residues. Per germline, CDR1 MNHEY and CDR2 SVGAGI.

The chain joins TRBV21-1 to TRBJ2-7; the tabulated D call, TRBD2, remains unverified against the DNA. TRBV21-1 is noted as a pseudogene. CDR3 length: 15 amino acids. This CDR3 is CASSKGKGVNYEQYF. For the CDR3, the DNA is TGTGCCAGCAGCAAAGGGAAGGGAGTAAACTACGAGCAGTACTTC.

CDR3 in DNA: TGTGCCAGCAGCCCAACGGGACAGGGTGGGGAGCAGTACTTC. This gives the protein CASSPTGQGGEQYF. V usage is TRBV7-2 and J usage is TRBJ2-7; 9 bases are a match to TRBD1. V dropped 5 bases and J dropped 7; count of bases not matched to a gene: 9. This CDR3 is built from 14 residues. Germline CDR1 is SGHTA and CDR2 is FQGNSA.

The gene calls are TRBV7-9 and TRBJ2-7; possibly TRBD1 for D (6 bases). Looked up from germline, CDR1 is SEHNR and CDR2 is FQNEAQ (reference sequence). Trimming removed 0 bases at V and 0 bases at J, with 15 bases between. The CDR3 loop spans 17 amino acids. The CDR3 bases are TGTGCCAGCAGCTTAGCTTCAGGGGACACAAGCTCCTACGAGCAGTACTTC. Its translation is CASSLASGDTSSYEQYF.

The chain has TRBV3-1 (or the pseudogene TRBV3-2) and TRBJ2-3, with D hard to call. The V end was cut by 2 bases, the J end by 4 bases, with 4 bases between. Germline CDR1 is LGHDT and CDR2 is YNNKEL (reference sequence). The CDR3 loop spans 12 amino acids. In DNA form, the CDR3 reads TGTGCCAGCAGCCAATCTCCAGATACGCAGTATTTT. Translation gives CASSQSPDTQYF.

J is TRBJ2-2 and V is TRBV30; 9 bases match TRBD2. In germline, CDR1 is GTSNPN, CDR2 SVGIG (reference sequence). This CDR3 contains 13 residues. V dropped 0 bases and J dropped 10; count of bases not matched to a gene: 3. The CDR3 loop is CAWSVSSGTELFF. CDR3 DNA sequence: TGTGCCTGGAGTGTTTCTAGCGGGACGGAGCTGTTTTTT.

The rearrangement joins TRBV6-5 to TRBJ1-2; TRBD1 might be the D (5 bases). The length of the CDR3 is 14 residues. V lost 6 bases and J lost 8, with 19 bases in between. Germline V gene data show CDR1 as MNHEY and CDR2 as SVGAGI. CDR3 DNA: TGTGCCAGCAGCCCGGTGGTTGGGGCGCCGGGCTACACCTTC. Protein sequence: CASSPVVGAPGYTF.